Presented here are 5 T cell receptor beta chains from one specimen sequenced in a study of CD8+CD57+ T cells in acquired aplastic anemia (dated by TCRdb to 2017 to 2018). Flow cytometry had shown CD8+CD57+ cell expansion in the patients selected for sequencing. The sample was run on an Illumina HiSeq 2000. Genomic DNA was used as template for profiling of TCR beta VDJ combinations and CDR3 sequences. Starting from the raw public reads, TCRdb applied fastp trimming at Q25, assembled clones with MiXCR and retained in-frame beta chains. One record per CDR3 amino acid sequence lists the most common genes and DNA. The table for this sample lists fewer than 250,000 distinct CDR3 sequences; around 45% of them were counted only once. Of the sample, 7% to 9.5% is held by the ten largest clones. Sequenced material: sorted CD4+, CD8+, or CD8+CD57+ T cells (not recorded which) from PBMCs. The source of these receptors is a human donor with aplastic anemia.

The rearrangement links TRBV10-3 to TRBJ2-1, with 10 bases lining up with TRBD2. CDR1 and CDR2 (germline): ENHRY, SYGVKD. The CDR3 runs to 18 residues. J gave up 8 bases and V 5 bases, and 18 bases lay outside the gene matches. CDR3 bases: TGTGCCATCAGTTGGACTAGCGGCCTCCAACAGGGTTTCGATGAGCAGTTCTTC. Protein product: CAISWTSGLQQGFDEQFF.

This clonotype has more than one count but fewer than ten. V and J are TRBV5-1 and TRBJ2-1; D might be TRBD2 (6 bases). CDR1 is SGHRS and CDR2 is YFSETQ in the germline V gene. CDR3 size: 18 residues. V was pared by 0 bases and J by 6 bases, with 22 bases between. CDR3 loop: CASSLARRDIFGVNEQFF. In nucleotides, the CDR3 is TGCGCCAGCAGCTTGGCTCGGCGGGATATCTTCGGGGTCAATGAGCAGTTCTTC.

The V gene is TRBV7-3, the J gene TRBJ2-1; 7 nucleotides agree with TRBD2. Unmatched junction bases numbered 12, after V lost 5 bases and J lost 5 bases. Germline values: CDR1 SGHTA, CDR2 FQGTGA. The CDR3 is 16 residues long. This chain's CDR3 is CASSPGGRGVHNEQFF. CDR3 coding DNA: TGTGCCAGCAGCCCGGGGGGACGGGGGGTACACAATGAGCAGTTCTTC.

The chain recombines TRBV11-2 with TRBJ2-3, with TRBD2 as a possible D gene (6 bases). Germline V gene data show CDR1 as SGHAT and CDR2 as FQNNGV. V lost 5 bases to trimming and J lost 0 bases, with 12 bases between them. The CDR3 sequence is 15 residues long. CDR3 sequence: CASSRDSLSTDTQYF. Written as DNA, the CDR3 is TGTGCCAGCAGCCGGGACTCATTGAGCACAGATACGCAGTATTTT.

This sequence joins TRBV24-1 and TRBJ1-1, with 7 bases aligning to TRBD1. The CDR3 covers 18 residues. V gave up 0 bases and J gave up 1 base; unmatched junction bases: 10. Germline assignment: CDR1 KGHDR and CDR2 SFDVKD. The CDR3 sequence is CATSDLTYGDSPNTEAFF. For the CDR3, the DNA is TGTGCCACCAGTGATTTGACGTATGGGGACAGCCCGAACACTGAAGCTTTCTTT.